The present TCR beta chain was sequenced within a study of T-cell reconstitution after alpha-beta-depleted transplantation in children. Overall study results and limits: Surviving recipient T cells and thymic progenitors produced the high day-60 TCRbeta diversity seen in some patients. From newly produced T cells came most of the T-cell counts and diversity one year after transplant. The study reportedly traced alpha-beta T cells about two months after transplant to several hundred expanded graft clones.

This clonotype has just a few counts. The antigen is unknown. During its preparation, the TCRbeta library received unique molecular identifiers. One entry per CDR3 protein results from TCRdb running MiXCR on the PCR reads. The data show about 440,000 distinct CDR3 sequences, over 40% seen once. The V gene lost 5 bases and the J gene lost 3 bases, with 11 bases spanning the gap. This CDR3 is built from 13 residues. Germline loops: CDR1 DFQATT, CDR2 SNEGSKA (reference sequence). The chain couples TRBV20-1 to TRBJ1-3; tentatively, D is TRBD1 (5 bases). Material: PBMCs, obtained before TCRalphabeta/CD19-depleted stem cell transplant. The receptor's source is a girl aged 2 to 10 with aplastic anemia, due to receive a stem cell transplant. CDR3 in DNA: TGCAGTGCTTTGGACACGAATGGAAACACCATATATTTT. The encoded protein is CSALDTNGNTIYF.